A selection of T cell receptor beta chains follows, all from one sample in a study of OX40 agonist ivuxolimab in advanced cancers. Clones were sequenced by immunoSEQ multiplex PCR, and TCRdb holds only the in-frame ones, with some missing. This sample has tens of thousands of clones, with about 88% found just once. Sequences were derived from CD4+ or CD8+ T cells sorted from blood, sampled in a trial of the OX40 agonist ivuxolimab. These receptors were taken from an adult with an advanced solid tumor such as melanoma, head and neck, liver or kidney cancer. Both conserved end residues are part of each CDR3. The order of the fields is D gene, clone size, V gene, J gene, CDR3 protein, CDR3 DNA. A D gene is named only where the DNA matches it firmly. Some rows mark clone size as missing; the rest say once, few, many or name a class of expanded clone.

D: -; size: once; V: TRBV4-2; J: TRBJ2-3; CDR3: CASSQDRRRDTQYF; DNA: TGTGCCAGCAGCCAAGATCGCAGGCGGGATACGCAGTATTTT
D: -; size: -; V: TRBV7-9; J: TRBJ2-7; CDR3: CASSLPGPYEQYF; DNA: TGTGCCAGCAGCCTGCCCGGTCCCTACGAGCAGTACTTC
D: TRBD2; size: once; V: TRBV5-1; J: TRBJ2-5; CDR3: CASRPSGVQETQYF; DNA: TGCGCCAGCAGACCTAGCGGGGTCCAAGAGACCCAGTACTTC
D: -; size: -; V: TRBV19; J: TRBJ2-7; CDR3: CASSISPRRGLGEQYF; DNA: TGTGCCAGTAGTATATCCCCCCGACGGGGTCTCGGCGAGCAGTACTTC
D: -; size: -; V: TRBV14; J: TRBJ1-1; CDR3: CASSQSLDGEAFF; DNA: TGTGCCAGCAGCCAGTCACTGGACGGTGAAGCTTTCTTT
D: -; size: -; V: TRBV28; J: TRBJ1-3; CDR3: CASSPPGTPGNTIYF; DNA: TGTGCCAGCAGCCCTCCCGGGACACCTGGAAACACCATATATTTT
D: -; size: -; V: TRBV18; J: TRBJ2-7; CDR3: CASSRGQSGTYEQYF; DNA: TGTGCCAGCTCACGAGGACAGTCTGGCACCTACGAGCAGTACTTC
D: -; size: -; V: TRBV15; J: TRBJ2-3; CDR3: CATSRAGSSDTQYF; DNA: TGTGCCACCAGCAGAGCAGGATCGTCAGATACGCAGTATTTT
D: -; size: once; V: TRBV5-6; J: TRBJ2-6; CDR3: CASSSPLLTPSGANVLTF; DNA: TGTGCCAGCAGCTCGCCACTACTAACTCCCTCTGGGGCCAACGTCCTGACTTTC
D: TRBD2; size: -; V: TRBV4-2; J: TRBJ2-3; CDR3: CASNPGTSGSDTQYF; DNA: TGTGCCAGCAATCCCGGGACTAGCGGCTCAGATACGCAGTATTTT
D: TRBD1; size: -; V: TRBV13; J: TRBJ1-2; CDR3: CASSLGHGQGVRYGYTF; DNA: TGTGCCAGCAGCTTAGGCCACGGACAGGGGGTGCGCTATGGCTACACCTTC
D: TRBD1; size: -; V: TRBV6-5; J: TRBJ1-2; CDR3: CASNKGADPPEGYTF; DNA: TGTGCCAGCAACAAGGGGGCAGATCCACCGGAGGGCTACACCTTC
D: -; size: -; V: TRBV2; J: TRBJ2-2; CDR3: CASSGGRKTRAGELFF; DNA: TGTGCCAGCAGTGGGGGACGGAAAACACGGGCCGGGGAGCTGTTTTTT
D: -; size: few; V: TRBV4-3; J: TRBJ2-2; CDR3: CASSQEADGELFF; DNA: TGCGCCAGCAGCCAAGAAGCGGACGGGGAGCTGTTTTTT
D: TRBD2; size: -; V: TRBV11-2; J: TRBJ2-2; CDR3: CASSSRLAGAPGELFF; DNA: TGTGCCAGCAGCTCCAGACTAGCGGGAGCCCCCGGGGAGCTGTTTTTT
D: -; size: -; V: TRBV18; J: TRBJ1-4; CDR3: CASSPSGDGEKLFF; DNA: TGTGCCAGCTCACCATCGGGGGACGGGGAAAAACTGTTTTTT
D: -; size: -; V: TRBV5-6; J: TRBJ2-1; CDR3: CASSLVENEQFF; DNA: TGTGCCAGCAGCTTGGTAGAAAATGAGCAGTTCTTC
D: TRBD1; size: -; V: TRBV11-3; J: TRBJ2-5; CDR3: CASSERGQRETQYF; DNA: TGTGCCAGCAGCGAAAGGGGACAGAGAGAGACCCAGTACTTC
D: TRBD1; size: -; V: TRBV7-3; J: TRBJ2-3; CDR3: CASSQTGSGRDTQYF; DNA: TGTGCCAGCAGTCAGACAGGGTCTGGCCGAGATACGCAGTATTTT
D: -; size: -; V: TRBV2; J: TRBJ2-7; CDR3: CASSENQVYEQYF; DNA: TGTGCCAGCAGTGAGAATCAGGTCTACGAGCAGTACTTC
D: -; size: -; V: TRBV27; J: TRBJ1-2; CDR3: CASSLKSGLVNYGYTF; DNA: TGTGCCAGCAGTTTAAAGTCGGGGCTTGTGAACTATGGCTACACCTTC
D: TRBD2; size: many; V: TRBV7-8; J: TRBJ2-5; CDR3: CASSLELAGETQYF; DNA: TGTGCCAGCAGCTTAGAGCTAGCGGGAGAGACCCAGTACTTC
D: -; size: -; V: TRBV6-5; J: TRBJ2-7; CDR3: CASGLAADYEQYF; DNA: TGTGCCAGCGGGCTAGCCGCCGATTACGAGCAGTACTTC
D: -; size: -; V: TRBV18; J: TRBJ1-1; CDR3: CASSPIESRLNTEAFF; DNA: TGTGCCAGCTCACCAATAGAGTCGAGATTGAACACTGAAGCTTTCTTT
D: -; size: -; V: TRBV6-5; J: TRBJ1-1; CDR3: CASSYIGLRGTEAFF; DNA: TGTGCCAGCAGTTACATCGGGCTCCGGGGAACTGAAGCTTTCTTT
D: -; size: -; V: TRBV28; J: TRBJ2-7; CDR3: CASSPGGGNSYEQYF; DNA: TGTGCCAGCAGCCCCGGCGGCGGGAACTCCTACGAGCAGTACTTC
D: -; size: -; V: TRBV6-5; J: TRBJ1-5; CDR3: CASRDALYSNQPQHF; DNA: TGTGCCAGCAGGGATGCCCTGTATAGCAATCAGCCCCAGCATTTT
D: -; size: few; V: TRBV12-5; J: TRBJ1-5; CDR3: CASGFRGVGSFALNQPQHF; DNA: TGTGCTAGTGGCTTTCGAGGAGTCGGCAGTTTTGCTCTCAATCAGCCCCAGCATTTT
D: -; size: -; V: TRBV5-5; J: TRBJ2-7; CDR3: CASSSPLVSYEQYF; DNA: TGTGCCAGCAGCTCACCTCTGGTTTCCTACGAGCAGTACTTC
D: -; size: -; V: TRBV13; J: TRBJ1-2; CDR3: CASSFRNYGYTF; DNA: TGTGCCAGCAGCTTCAGGAACTATGGCTACACCTTC
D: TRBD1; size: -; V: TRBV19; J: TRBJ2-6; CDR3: CASSRRGQTGANVLTF; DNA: TGTGCCAGTAGTCGCAGGGGGCAGACTGGGGCCAACGTCCTGACTTTC
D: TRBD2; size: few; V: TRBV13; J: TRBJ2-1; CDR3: CASSLGLAFNEQFF; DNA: TGTGCCAGCAGCTTGGGACTAGCCTTCAATGAGCAGTTCTTC
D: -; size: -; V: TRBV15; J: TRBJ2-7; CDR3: CATSRVRPPYEQYF; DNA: TGTGCCACCAGCAGAGTGAGGCCTCCCTACGAGCAGTACTTC
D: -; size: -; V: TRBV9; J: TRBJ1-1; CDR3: CASSSLGTEAFF; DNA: TGTGCCAGCAGCTCTCTGGGCACTGAAGCTTTCTTT
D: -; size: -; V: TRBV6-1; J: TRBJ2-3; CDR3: CASSGGTDSHSRTDTQYF; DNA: TGTGCCAGCAGTGGCGGCACCGATAGCCATAGTCGCACAGATACGCAGTATTTT
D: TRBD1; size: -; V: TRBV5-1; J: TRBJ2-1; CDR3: CASSLGGTDDEQFF; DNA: TGCGCCAGCAGCTTGGGAGGGACAGATGATGAGCAGTTCTTC
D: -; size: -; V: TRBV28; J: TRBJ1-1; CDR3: CASSLLGGGTEAFF; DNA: TGTGCCAGCAGTTTATTGGGAGGAGGCACTGAAGCTTTCTTT
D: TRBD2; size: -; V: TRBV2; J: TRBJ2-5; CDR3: CASRLAWGGTQYF; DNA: TGTGCCAGTCGACTAGCTTGGGGGGGGACCCAGTACTTC
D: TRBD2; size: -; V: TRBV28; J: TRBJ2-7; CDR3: CASTTGLAGGGYEQYF; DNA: TGTGCCAGCACTACGGGACTGGCGGGAGGGGGCTACGAGCAGTACTTC
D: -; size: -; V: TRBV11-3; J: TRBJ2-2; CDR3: CASSLQLFWELFF; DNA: TGTGCCAGCAGCCTACAGCTCTTCTGGGAGCTGTTTTTT
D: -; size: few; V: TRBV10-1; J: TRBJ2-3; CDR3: CASGVGDTTDTQYF; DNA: TGCGCCAGCGGAGTAGGGGATACCACAGATACGCAGTATTTT
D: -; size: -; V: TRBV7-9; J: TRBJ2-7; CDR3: CASSPYTGGYEQYF; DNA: TGTGCCAGCAGCCCCTATACGGGCGGATACGAGCAGTACTTC
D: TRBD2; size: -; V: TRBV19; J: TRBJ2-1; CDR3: CASSTLAGSEQFF; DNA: TGTGCCAGTAGTACACTAGCGGGAAGCGAGCAGTTCTTC
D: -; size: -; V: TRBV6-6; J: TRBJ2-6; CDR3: CASQEGVGANVLTF; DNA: TGTGCCAGCCAGGAAGGTGTCGGGGCCAACGTCCTGACTTTC
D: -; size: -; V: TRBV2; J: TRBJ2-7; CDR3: CASSEALVFGTHSYEQYF; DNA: TGTGCCAGCAGTGAAGCCTTGGTCTTTGGGACACACTCCTACGAGCAGTACTTC
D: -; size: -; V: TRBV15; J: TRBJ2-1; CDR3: CATSRDDSTGRSYNEQFF; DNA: TGTGCCACCAGCAGAGATGATTCGACTGGACGATCCTACAATGAGCAGTTCTTC
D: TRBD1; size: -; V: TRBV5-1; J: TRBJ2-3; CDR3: CASSSGTATDTQYF; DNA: TGCGCCAGCAGCTCCGGGACAGCCACAGATACGCAGTATTTT
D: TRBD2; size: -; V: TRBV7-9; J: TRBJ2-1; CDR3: CAVPGTSGRVYNEQFF; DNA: TGTGCCGTCCCGGGGACTAGCGGGAGAGTCTACAATGAGCAGTTCTTC
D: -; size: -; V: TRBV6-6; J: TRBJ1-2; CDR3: CASREQDTNYGYTF; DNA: TGTGCCAGCAGGGAACAGGATACCAACTATGGCTACACCTTC
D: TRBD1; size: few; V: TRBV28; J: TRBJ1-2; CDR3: CASTEPGQGLYGYTF; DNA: TGTGCCAGCACAGAGCCGGGACAGGGCCTATATGGCTACACCTTC